This T cell receptor beta chain was observed in a study of cytomegalovirus exposure and HLA in healthy donors. Findings and caveats of the study: There were some V segments, including TRBV6-2 and TRBV6-3, excluded as indistinguishable. Later on, a genetic analysis was performed. It linked a missense variant in DCLRE1C with V- and J-gene trimming of TCR beta.

Concerning this clone: Its antigen is still unknown.

The PCR used 60 Vbeta and 13 Jbeta primers. Some clones are missing from TCRdb's copy, which holds only in-frame ones; the method was immunoSEQ multiplex PCR. The profile shows around 200,000 clones, around 67% of them singletons. Trimming removed 3 bases from V and 4 bases from J, with 15 bases in between. Germline V gives CDR1 SNHLY, CDR2 FYNNEI. The CDR3 has 15 residues. The sequence derives from a woman in her twenties or thirties in good health and CMV-seropositive. Input material: PBMCs. This sequence joins TRBV2 and TRBJ1-2; D is unclear. This chain's CDR3 is CASSEWANNPYGYTF. CDR3 sequence (DNA): TGTGCCAGCAGTGAGTGGGCGAATAACCCCTATGGCTACACCTTC. The full variable domain, with the rest looked up from reference TRBV2 and TRBJ1-2, is EPEVTQTPSHQVTQMGQEVILRCVPISNHLYFYWYRQILGQKVEFLVSFYNNEISEKSEIFDDQFSVERPDGSNFTLKIRSTKLEDSAMYFCASSEWANNPYGYTFGSGTRLTVV.